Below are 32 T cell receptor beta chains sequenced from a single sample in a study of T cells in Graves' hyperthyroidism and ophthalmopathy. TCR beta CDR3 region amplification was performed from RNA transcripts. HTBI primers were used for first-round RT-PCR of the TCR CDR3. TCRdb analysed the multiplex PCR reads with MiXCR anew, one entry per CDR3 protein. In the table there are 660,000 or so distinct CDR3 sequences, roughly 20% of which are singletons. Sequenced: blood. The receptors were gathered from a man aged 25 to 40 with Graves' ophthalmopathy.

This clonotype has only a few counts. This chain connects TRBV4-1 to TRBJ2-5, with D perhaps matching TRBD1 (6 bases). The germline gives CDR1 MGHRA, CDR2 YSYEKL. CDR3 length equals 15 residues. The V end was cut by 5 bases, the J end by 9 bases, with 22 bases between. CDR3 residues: CASSTAGTTLPAQYF. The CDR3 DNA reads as TGCGCCAGCAGCACGGCCGGGACAACCCTACCGGCCCAGTACTTC.

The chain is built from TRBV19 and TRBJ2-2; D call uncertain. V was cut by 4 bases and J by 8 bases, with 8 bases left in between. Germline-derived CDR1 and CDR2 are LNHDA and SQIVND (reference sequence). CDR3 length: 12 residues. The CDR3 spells CASSKVAGELFF. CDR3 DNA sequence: TGTGCCAGTAGTAAGGTCGCGGGGGAGCTGTTTTTT. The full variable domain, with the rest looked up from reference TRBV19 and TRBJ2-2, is DGGITQSPKYLFRKEGQNVTLSCEQNLNHDAMYWYRQDPGQGLRLIYYSQIVNDFQKGDIAEGYSVSREKKESFPLTVTSAQKNPTAFYLCASSKVAGELFFGEGSRLTVL.

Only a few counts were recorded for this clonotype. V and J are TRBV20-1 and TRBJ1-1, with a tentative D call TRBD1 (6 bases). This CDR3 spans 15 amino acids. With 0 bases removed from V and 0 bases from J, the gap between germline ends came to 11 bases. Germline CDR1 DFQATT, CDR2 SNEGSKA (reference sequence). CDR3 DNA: TGCAGTGCTAGAGATGGGCAGGGGATGAACACTGAAGCTTTCTTT. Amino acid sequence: CSARDGQGMNTEAFF.

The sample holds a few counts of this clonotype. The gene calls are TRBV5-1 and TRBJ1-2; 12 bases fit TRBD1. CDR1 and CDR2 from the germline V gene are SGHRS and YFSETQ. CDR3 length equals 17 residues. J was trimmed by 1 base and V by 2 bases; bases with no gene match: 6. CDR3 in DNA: TGCGCCAGCAGCTTAACGGGACAGGGGGCCCTTAACTATGGCTACACCTTC. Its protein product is CASSLTGQGALNYGYTF.

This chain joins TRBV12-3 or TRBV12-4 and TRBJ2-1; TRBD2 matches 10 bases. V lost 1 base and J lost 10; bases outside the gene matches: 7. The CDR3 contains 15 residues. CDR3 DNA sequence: TGTGCCAGCAGTTTAGTCCTAGCGGGAGTAGAGGAGCAGTTCTTC. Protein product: CASSLVLAGVEEQFF.

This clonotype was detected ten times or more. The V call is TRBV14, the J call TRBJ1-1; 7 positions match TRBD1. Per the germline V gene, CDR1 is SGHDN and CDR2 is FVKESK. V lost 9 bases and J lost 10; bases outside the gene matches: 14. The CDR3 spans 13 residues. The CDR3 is CASTRTGRTGAFF. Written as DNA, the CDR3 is TGTGCCAGTACGAGGACAGGAAGGACAGGAGCTTTCTTT.

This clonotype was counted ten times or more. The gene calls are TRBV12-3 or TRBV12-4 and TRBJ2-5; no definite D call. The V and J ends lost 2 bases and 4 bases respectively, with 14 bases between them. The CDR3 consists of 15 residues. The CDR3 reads CASSLWQVGSETQYF. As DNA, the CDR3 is TGTGCCAGCAGTTTATGGCAGGTGGGGTCAGAGACCCAGTACTTC.

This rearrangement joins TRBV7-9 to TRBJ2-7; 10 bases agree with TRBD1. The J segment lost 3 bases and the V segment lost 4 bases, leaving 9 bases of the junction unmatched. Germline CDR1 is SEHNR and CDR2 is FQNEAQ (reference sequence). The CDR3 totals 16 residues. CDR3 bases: TGTGCCAGCAGCTACCCCCCCGGGACAGGGGTCTACGAGCAGTACTTC. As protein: CASSYPPGTGVYEQYF.

In DNA, the CDR3 is TGTGCCAGCTCACCCTACCCAGGGAGTAATAATTCACCCCTCCACTTT. Translating gives CASSPYPGSNNSPLHF. The chain uses TRBV18 and TRBJ1-6; D is possibly TRBD1 (5 bases). In germline, CDR1 is KGHSH, CDR2 LQKENI. V was pared by 3 bases and J by 5 bases, with 14 bases between. The CDR3 runs to 16 residues.

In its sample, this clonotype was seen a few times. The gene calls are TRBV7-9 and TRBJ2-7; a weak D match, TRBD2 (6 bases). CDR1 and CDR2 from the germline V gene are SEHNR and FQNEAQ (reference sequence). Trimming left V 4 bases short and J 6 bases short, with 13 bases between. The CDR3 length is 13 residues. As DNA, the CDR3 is TGTGCCAGCAGCTCGAGCGGGCGGAGCGAGCAGTACTTC. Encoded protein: CASSSSGRSEQYF.

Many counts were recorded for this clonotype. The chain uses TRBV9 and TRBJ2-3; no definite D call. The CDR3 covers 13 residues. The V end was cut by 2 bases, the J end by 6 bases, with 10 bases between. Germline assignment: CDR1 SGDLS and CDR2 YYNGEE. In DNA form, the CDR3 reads TGTGCCAGCAGCGTCAACACTCGTGATACGCAGTATTTT. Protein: CASSVNTRDTQYF.

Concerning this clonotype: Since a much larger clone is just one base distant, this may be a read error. The CDR3 sequence: CASSQDVTGVSGYTF. DNA for the CDR3: TGTGCCAGCAGCCAAGATGTTACGGGGGTATCAGGCTACACCTTC. The chain employs TRBV3-1 and TRBJ1-2; possible D gene TRBD1, 5 bases. This CDR3 has 15 residues. The germline gives CDR1 LGHDT, CDR2 YNNKEL (reference sequence). Trimming cost V 0 bases and J 8 bases, with 16 bases left between them.

The CDR3 spells CASSFNSENPYNSPLHF. The CDR3 nucleotides read TGCGCCAGCAGCTTTAACAGTGAAAACCCCTATAATTCACCCCTCCACTTT. The J gene is TRBJ1-6, the V gene TRBV5-1; D is undetermined. This CDR3 spans 17 amino acids. With 2 bases removed from V and 2 bases from J, the gap between germline ends came to 14 bases. Germline V gives CDR1 SGHRS, CDR2 YFSETQ.

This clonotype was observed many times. The CDR3 DNA follows: TGCAGTGCAAACAGGGCCGGCTACACCTTC. It yields the protein CSANRAGYTF. The V and J genes are TRBV20-1 and TRBJ1-2; D is possibly TRBD1 (6 bases). CDR1 is DFQATT, CDR2 SNEGSKA, per germline (reference sequence). This CDR3 region has 10 residues. Trimming stripped 6 bases from V and 8 bases from J, with 10 bases between.

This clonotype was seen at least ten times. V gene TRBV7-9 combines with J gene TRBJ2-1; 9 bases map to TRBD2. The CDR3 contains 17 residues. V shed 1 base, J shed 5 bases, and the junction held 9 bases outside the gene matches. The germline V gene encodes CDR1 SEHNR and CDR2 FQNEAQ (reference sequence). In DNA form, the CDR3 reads TGTGCCAGCAGCTTAGTTTTAGTGACTAGCGGACACAATGAGCAGTTCTTC. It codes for CASSLVLVTSGHNEQFF.

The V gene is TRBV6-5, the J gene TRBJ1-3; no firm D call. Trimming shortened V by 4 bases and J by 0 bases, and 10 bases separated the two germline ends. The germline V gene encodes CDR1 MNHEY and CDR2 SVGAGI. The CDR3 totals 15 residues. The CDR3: CASSFDISSGNTIYF. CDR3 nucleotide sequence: TGTGCCAGCAGTTTCGACATATCCTCTGGAAACACCATATATTTT.

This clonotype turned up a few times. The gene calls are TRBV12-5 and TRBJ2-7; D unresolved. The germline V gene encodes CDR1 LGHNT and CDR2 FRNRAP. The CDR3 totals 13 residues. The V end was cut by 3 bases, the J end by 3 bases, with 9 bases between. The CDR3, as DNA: TGTGCTAGTGGTTTCCCCCGGTGCTACGAGCAGTACTTC. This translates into CASGFPRCYEQYF.

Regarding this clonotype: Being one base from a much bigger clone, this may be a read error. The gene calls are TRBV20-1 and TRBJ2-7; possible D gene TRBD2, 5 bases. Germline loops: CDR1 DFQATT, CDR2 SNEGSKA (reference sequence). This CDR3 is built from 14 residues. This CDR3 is CGAVPERSSYEQYF. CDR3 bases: TGCGGTGCTGTACCAGAGCGGTCATCCTACGAGCAGTACTTC.

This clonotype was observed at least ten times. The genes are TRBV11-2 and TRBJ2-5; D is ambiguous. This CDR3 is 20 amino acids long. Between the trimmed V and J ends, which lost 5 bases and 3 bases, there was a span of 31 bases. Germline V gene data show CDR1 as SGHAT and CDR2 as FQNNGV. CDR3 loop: CASSLRGTSGVTRREETQYF. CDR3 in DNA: TGTGCCAGCAGCCTTCGTGGTACGTCGGGTGTTACGAGGCGAGAAGAGACCCAGTACTTC.

The CDR3 here is CASSYEGPRAAGGYTF. For the CDR3, the DNA is TGTGCCAGCAGTTACGAGGGACCTAGGGCCGCGGGAGGCTACACCTTC. The V gene is TRBV6-2 or TRBV6-3, the J gene TRBJ1-2, with TRBD1 as a possible D gene (5 bases). The CDR3 spans 16 residues. Germline CDR1 and CDR2: MNHEY and SVGEGT. V lost 2 bases and J 8 bases, leaving 21 bases between the germline ends.

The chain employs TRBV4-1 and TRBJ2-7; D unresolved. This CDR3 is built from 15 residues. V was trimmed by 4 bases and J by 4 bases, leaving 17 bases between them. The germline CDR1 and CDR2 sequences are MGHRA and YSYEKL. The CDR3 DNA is TGCGCCAGCAGCCCCGGTCTGGGCAGATCATACGAGCAGTACTTC. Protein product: CASSPGLGRSYEQYF.

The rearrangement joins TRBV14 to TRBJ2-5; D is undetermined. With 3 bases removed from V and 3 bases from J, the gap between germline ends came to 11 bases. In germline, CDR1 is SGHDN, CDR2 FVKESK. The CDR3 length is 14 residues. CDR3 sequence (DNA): TGTGCCAGCAGCCACCGGAACAGAAAAGAGACCCAGTACTTC. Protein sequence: CASSHRNRKETQYF.

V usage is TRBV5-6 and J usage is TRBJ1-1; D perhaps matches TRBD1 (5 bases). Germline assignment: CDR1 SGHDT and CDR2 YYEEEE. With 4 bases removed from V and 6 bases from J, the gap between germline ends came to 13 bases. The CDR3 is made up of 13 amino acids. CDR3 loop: CASSHGGEAEAFF. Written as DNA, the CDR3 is TGTGCCAGCAGCCATGGAGGGGAAGCTGAAGCTTTCTTT.

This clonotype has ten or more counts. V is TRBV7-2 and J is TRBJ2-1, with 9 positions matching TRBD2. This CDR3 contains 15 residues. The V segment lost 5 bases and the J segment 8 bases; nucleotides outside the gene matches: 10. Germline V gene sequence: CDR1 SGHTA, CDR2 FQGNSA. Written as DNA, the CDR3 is TGTGCCAGCAGCCCCGGGGGACTAGCTACCCATGAGCAGTTCTTC. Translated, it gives CASSPGGLATHEQFF.

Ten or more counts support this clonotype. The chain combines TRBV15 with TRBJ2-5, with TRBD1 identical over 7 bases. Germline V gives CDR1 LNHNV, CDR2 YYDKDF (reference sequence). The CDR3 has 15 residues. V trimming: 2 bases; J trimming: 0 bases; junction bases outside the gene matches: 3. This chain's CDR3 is CATSRTTGYQETQYF. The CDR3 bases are TGTGCCACCAGCAGAACGACAGGGTACCAAGAGACCCAGTACTTC.

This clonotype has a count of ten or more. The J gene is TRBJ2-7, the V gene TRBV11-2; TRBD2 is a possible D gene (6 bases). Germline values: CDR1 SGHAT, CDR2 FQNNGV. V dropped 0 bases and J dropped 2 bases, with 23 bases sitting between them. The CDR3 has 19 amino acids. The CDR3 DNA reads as TGTGCCAGCAGCTTAGATCTTGGAGGGACCATACCTAGCCCCTACGAGCAGTACTTC. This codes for CASSLDLGGTIPSPYEQYF.

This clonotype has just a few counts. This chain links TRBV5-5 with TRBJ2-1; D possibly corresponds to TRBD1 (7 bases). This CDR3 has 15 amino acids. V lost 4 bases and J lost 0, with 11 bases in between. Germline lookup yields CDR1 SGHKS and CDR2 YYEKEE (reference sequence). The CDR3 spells CASSAGQSSYNEQFF. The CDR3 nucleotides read TGTGCCAGCAGCGCGGGACAGAGCTCCTACAATGAGCAGTTCTTC.

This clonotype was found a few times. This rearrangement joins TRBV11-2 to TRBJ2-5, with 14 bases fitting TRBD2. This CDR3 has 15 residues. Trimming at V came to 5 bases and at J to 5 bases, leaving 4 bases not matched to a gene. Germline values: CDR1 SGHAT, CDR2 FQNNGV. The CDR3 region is CASSTGTSGSETQYF. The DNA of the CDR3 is TGTGCCAGCAGCACAGGGACTAGCGGGAGTGAGACCCAGTACTTC.

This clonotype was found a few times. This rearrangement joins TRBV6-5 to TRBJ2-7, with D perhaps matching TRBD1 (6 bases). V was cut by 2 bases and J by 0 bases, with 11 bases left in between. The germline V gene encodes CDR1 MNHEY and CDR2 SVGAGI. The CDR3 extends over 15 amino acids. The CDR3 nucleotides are TGTGCCAGCAGTTACGTCCAGGGGAGCTCCTACGAGCAGTACTTC. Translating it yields CASSYVQGSSYEQYF.

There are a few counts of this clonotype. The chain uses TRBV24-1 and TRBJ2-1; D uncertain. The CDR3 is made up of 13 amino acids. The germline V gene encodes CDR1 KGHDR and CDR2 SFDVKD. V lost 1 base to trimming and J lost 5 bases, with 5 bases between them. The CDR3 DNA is TGTGCCACCAGTGATTTAAGTGACAATGAGCAGTTCTTC. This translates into CATSDLSDNEQFF.

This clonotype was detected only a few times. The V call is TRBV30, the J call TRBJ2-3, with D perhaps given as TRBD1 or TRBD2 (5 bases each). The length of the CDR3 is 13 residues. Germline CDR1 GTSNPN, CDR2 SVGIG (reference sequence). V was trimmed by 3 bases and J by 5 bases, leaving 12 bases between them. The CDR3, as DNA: TGTGCCTGGAGATCCTTTGGGGGAGATACGCAGTATTTT. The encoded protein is CAWRSFGGDTQYF.

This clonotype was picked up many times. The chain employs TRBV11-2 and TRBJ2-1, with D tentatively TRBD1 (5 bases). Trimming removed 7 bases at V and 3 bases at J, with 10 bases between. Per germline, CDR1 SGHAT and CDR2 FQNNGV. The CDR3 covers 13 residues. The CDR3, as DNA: TGTGCCAGCAACCCCACAGGCTACAATGAGCAGTTCTTC. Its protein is CASNPTGYNEQFF.